A selection of T cell receptor beta chains follows, all from one sample in a study of shared clonotypes between healthy human individuals. Produced via immunoSEQ multiplex PCR; TCRdb's table is partial and in-frame only. In the table there are 700,000 to 950,000 clones, roughly 96% of which are singletons. Source material: naive CD8+ T cells sorted from blood. The source of these receptors is a man aged 25 to 40 in good health. Each CDR3 is given without its conserved first and last residue. A D gene is named only where the DNA matches it firmly.

TRBV9	TRBD1	ASSVDGRGTINTEAF
TRBV7-9	TRBD1	ASSSEGQGAYEKLF
TRBV5-6	TRBD2	ASSLLREGHRGF
TRBV25-1	TRBD2	ASSEYPGGEETQY
TRBV6-6	TRBD2	ASSYGTSGSDTQY
TRBV7-8	TRBD2	ASSPLTSGRREQY
TRBV10-2	-	ASSGDGAAVTEAF
TRBV27	-	ASSLSGQSISYEQY
TRBV4-1	TRBD1	ASSQGGTGMSYEQY
TRBV25-1	-	ASREGLTGIGNTIY
TRBV5-1	TRBD1	ASTGTGFYGYT
TRBV10-3	-	AISPPGRAEQY
TRBV27	-	ASSDSRSYGYT
TRBV2	TRBD2	ASSLTSGRSYNEQF
TRBV11-2	TRBD2	ASGLAESYEQY
TRBV30	TRBD1	AWSRDYTGTGFSSGYT
TRBV23-1	-	ASPQGRWEQF
TRBV7-6	TRBD1	ASSLGGVGDEQY
TRBV4-1	-	ASSQETGLSNQPQH
TRBV28	-	ASSLFGGSTDTQY
TRBV23-1	-	VEAYEQY
TRBV6-5	TRBD2	ASSLLAGSEQY
TRBV5-6	-	ASSSGSPNIQY
TRBV28	-	ATESDRQETQY
TRBV9	TRBD2	ASSVVSTRLAGDEQF
TRBV7-8	-	ASSLNIVGQY
TRBV11-2	-	ASSFKGKSWGNEQF
TRBV6-5	TRBD2	ASSPSGSVAYEQY
TRBV7-9	-	ASSRANTEAF
TRBV27	-	ASYSIHRFLHNEQF
TRBV6-5	TRBD1	ASSLTGYKAF
TRBV6-1	-	ASSEWRGSTDTQY
TRBV7-9	-	ASGESTDTQY
TRBV10-2	-	ASSESSRGRKLF
TRBV19	-	ASSIGGQNTEAF
TRBV6-5	TRBD2	ASRGGLASTGELF
TRBV27	-	ASSNGNEQF
TRBV6-1	TRBD2	ASSEGGLAGSSYNEQF